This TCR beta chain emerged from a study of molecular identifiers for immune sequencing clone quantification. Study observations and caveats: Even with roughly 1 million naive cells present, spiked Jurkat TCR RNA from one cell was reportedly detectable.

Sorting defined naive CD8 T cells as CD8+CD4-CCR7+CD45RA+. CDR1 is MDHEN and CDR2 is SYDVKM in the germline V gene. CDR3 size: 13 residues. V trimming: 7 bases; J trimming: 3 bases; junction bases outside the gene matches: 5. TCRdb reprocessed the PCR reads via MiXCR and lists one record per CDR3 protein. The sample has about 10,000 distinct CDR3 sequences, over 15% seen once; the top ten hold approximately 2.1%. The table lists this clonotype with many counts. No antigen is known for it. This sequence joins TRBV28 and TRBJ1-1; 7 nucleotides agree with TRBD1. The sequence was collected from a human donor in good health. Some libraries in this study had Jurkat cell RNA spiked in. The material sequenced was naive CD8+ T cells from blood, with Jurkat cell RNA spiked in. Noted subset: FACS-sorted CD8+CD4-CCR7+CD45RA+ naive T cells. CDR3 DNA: TGTGCCAGCAACGACAGGGCTCACACTGAAGCTTTCTTT. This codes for CASNDRAHTEAFF.